This T cell receptor beta chain was identified in a study of blood T cell repertoires in COVID-19. Study at large: The United States, Italy and Spain provided the acute and convalescent COVID-19 samples. Sources were T cells, B-cell-depleted T cells, or PBMCs; the material itself was cDNA or gDNA.

TCRdb keeps only in-frame clones here, not all; method: immunoSEQ multiplex PCR. This sample has about 480,000 clones, with nearly 90% found just once. Seattle cases were enrolled at active infection and followed longitudinally. The clonotype was recovered from a man aged 18 to 30 with COVID-19, enrolled during active disease. The sequenced sample consisted of peripheral blood.

CDR3 in amino acids: CASSLGGTGAILNQPQHF. The CDR3 coding sequence is TGTGCCAGCAGCTTAGGTGGGACAGGGGCAATTCTCAATCAGCCCCAGCATTTT. The chain joins TRBV7-9 to TRBJ1-5; 10 bases match TRBD1. Germline V gives CDR1 SEHNR, CDR2 FQNEAQ (reference sequence). There are 18 residues in the CDR3. V lost 1 base to trimming and J lost 3 bases; unmatched junction nucleotides: 9. The full variable domain, rest sourced from reference TRBV7-9 and TRBJ1-5, is DTGVSQNPRHKITKRGQNVTFRCDPISEHNRLYWYRQTLGQGPEFLTYFQNEAQLEKSRLLSDRFSAERPKGSFSTLEIQRTEQGDSAMYLCASSLGGTGAILNQPQHFGDGTRLSIL.